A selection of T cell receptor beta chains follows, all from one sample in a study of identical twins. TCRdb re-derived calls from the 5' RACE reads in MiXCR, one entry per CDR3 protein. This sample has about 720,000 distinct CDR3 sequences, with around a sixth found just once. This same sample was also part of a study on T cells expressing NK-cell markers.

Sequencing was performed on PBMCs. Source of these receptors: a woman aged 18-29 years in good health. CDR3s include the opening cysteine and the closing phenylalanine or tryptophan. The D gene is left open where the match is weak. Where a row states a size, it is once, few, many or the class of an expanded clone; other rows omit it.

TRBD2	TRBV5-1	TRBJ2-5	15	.	TGCGCCAGCAGCCCTCTAGCGGGGAGGCAAGAGACCCAGTACTTC	CASSPLAGRQETQYF
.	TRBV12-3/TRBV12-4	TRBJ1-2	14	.	TGTGCCAGCAGTTTAAGTGAGGGGTACTATGGCTACACCTTC	CASSLSEGYYGYTF
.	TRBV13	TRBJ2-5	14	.	TGTGCCAGCAGCTTAATGCGGGGCGAAGAGACCCAGTACTTC	CASSLMRGEETQYF
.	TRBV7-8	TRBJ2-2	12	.	TGTGCCAGCACCTTCCCCACCGGGGAGCTGTTTTTT	CASTFPTGELFF
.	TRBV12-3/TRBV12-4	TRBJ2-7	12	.	TGTGCCAGCAGTTTCCCACAGAGCGAGCAGTACTTC	CASSFPQSEQYF
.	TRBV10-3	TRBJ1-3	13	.	TGTGCCAACCGGCCACCCGTAGGAAACACCATATATTTT	CANRPPVGNTIYF
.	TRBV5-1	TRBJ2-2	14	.	TGCGCCACTCGGTCGGGATATGGCACCGGGGAGCTGTTTTTT	CATRSGYGTGELFF
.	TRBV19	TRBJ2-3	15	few	TGTGCCAGTAGTATAGTAGGGGGACTAATGGAAACGCAGTATTTT	CASSIVGGLMETQYF
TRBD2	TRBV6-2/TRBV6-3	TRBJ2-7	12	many	TGTGCCAGCAGTTTACTAGCGAACGAGCAGTACTTC	CASSLLANEQYF
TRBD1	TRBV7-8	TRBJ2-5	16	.	TGTGCCAGCAGCTTAGGGCCAGGGGGAGTATGGGAGACCCAGTACTTC	CASSLGPGGVWETQYF
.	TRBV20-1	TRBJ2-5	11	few	TGCAGTGCTAGAGATAGCCAGACCCAGTACTTC	CSARDSQTQYF
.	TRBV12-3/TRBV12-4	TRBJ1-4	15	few	TGTGCCAGCAGTTTATTGGGGGTAATTAGTGAAAAACTGTTTTTT	CASSLLGVISEKLFF
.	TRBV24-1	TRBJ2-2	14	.	TGTGCCACCAGTGACAGGGACTCCACCGGGGAGCTGTTTTTT	CATSDRDSTGELFF
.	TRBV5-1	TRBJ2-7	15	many	TGCGCCAGCAGCTTTGGATCCTCGGGGTCCTACGAGCAGTACTTC	CASSFGSSGSYEQYF
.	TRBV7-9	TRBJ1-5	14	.	TGTGCCAGCAGCAGCGGGACGGCACATCAGCCCCAGCATTTT	CASSSGTAHQPQHF
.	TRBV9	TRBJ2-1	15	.	TGTGCCAGCAGCGTAGCCTCGGCCCCGAGCCATGAGCAGTTCTTC	CASSVASAPSHEQFF
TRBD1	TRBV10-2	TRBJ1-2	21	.	TGCGCCAGCAGTGAGTCGATATGGGAGCCGGGACAGGGCGTATTGGGCTATGGCTACACCTTC	CASSESIWEPGQGVLGYGYTF
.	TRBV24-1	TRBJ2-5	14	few	TGTGCCACCAGTGATTGGGACAACCAAGAGACCCAGTACTTC	CATSDWDNQETQYF
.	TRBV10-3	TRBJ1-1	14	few	TGTGCCATCAGTGATAAGGGGCAGGGGACTGAAGCTTTCTTT	CAISDKGQGTEAFF
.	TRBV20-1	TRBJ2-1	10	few	TGCAGTGCTAGAGAAAACAGTCAGTTCTTC	CSARENSQFF